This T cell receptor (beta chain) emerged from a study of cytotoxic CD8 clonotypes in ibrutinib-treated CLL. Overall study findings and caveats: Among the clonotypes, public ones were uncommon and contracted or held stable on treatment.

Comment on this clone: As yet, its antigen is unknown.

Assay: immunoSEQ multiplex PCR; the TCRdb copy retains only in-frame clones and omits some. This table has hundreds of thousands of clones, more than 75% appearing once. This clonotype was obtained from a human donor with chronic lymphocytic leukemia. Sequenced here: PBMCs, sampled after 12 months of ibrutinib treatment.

CDR3 residues: CASSSDTGGELFF. DNA for the CDR3: TGTGCCAGCAGCTCAGATACTGGCGGGGAGCTGTTTTTT. V is TRBV7-6 and J is TRBJ2-2; D call uncertain. Trimming removed 4 bases from V and 7 bases from J, with 10 bases in between. The CDR3 extends over 13 amino acids. Per the germline V gene, CDR1 is SGHVS and CDR2 is FNYEAQ.